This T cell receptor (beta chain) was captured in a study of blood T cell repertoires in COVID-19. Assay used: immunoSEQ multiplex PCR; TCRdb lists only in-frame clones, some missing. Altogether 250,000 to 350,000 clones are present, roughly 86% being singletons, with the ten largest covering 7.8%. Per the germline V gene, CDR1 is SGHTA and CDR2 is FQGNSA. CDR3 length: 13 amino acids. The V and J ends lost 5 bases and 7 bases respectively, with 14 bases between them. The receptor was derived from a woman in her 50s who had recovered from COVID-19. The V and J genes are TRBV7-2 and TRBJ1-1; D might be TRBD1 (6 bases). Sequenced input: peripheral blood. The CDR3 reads CASSQGQMIEAFF. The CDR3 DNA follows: TGTGCCAGCAGCCAAGGACAGATGATTGAAGCTTTCTTT. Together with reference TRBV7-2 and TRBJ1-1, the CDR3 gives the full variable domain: GAGVSQSPSNKVTEKGKDVELRCDPISGHTALYWYRQSLGQGLEFLIYFQGNSAPDKSGLPSDRFSAERTGGSVSTLTIQRTQQEDSAVYLCASSQGQMIEAFFGQGTRLTVV.